A selection of T cell receptor beta chains follows, all from one sample in a study of immune characterization of retroperitoneal liposarcoma. TCRdb reprocessed the PCR reads via MiXCR and lists one record per CDR3 protein. The table shows about 8,200 distinct CDR3 sequences, with about 40% occurring only once. The material sequenced was tumor tissue. The receptors stem from a male donor with retroperitoneal liposarcoma. Both conserved end residues are part of each CDR3. The D gene is left open where the match is weak. Rows give clone size only sometimes, using once, few, many, or a class for an expanded clone.

D	V	size	length	J	CDR3	DNA
-	TRBV7-2	-	13	TRBJ1-5	CASSGVINQPQHF	TGTGCCAGCAGTGGGGTCATCAATCAGCCCCAGCATTTT
TRBD2	TRBV6-1	-	14	TRBJ2-7	CASSSRGLAYEQYF	TGTGCCAGCAGTTCGCGGGGACTAGCCTACGAGCAGTACTTC
-	TRBV6-1	-	13	TRBJ1-2	CASSEAFNYGYTF	TGTGCCAGCAGTGAAGCCTTCAACTATGGCTACACCTTC
TRBD1	TRBV6-1	-	15	TRBJ1-1	CASSSTGGMNTEAFF	TGTGCCAGCAGTTCGACAGGGGGGATGAACACTGAAGCTTTCTTT
-	TRBV6-8	-	14	TRBJ2-2	CASSYSRGTGELFF	TGTGCCAGCAGTTACTCTCGGGGCACCGGGGAGCTGTTTTTT
TRBD2	TRBV6-6	-	15	TRBJ2-1	CASSYVGGTYNEQFF	TGTGCCAGCAGTTACGTCGGGGGGACCTACAATGAGCAGTTCTTC
-	TRBV6-1	-	15	TRBJ2-7	CASRAQAASSYEQYF	TGTGCCAGCAGGGCACAAGCCGCCAGCTCCTACGAGCAGTACTTC
TRBD1	TRBV6-5	-	15	TRBJ1-2	CASTFRGQGAPGYTF	TGTGCCAGCACATTCCGGGGACAGGGGGCTCCTGGCTACACCTTC
TRBD1	TRBV6-1	once	14	TRBJ2-3	CASSSGTALGTQYF	TGTGCCAGCAGTTCCGGGACAGCCTTGGGTACGCAGTATTTT
-	TRBV7-6	-	17	TRBJ2-7	CASSLVSAGASYNEQYF	TGTGCCAGCAGCTTAGTGTCGGCAGGGGCCTCCTACAATGAGCAGTACTTC
TRBD1	TRBV6-5	few	15	TRBJ2-3	CASRQTGGSTDTQYF	TGTGCCAGCAGGCAGACAGGGGGCTCCACAGATACGCAGTATTTT
TRBD1	TRBV11-3	-	16	TRBJ2-4	CASFTGDRVGGNEQYF	TGTGCCAGCTTCACCGGGGACAGGGTCGGGGGTAATGAGCAGTACTTC
-	TRBV7-6	few	15	TRBJ2-1	CASSLDRGAGETQFF	TGTGCCAGCAGCTTAGATCGGGGGGCAGGGGAGACCCAGTTCTTC
-	TRBV12-3/TRBV12-4	-	11	TRBJ2-1	CASSFLNEQFF	TGTGCCAGCAGTTTCCTGAATGAGCAGTTCTTC
TRBD2	TRBV6-1	medium-sized	15	TRBJ2-5	CASSGTSGGAETQYF	TGTGCCAGCAGTGGGACTAGCGGGGGGGCAGAGACCCAGTACTTC
TRBD2	TRBV11-3	-	19	TRBJ2-2	CASSLLSGGPARTTGELFF	TGTGCCAGCAGCTTACTTAGCGGGGGGCCGGCCAGGACCACCGGGGAGCTGTTTTTT
TRBD2	TRBV7-2	-	17	TRBJ2-1	CASSRGTSGSKSYEQFF	TGTGCCAGCAGCCGCGGGACTAGCGGGAGTAAGTCCTACGAGCAGTTCTTC
-	TRBV7-6	-	13	TRBJ1-1	CASSLVRAGLAFF	TGTGCCAGCAGCTTAGTTCGAGCAGGGCTAGCTTTCTTT
TRBD1	TRBV6-1	-	14	TRBJ2-1	CASSGAGGAETQFF	TGTGCCAGCAGTGGTGCAGGGGGCGCGGAGACCCAGTTCTTC
TRBD2	TRBV6-1	medium-sized	15	TRBJ2-1	CASSEIAGGQETQFF	TGTGCCAGCAGTGAAATAGCGGGGGGGCAAGAGACCCAGTTCTTC
TRBD2	TRBV6-4	-	15	TRBJ2-3	CASSRGREPSDTQYF	TGTGCCAGCAGTCGTGGGCGGGAGCCATCAGATACGCAGTATTTT
-	TRBV6-6	-	10	TRBJ1-5	CASSNQPQHF	TGTGCCAGCAGTAATCAGCCCCAGCATTTT
TRBD1	TRBV10-2	-	15	TRBJ2-3	CASRGQGISTDTQYF	TGCGCCAGCAGGGGACAGGGGATTAGCACAGATACGCAGTATTTT
TRBD1	TRBV6-2/TRBV6-3	-	14	TRBJ2-3	CASSQRTGGDTQYF	TGTGCCAGCAGTCAACGGACAGGGGGAGATACGCAGTATTTT